The T cell receptor beta chain under discussion was sequenced for a study of blood T cell repertoires in COVID-19. Study in general: Samples came from the United States, Italy and Spain, spanning acute and convalescent COVID-19.

This CDR3 spans 16 amino acids. The germline gives CDR1 SGHVS, CDR2 FQNEAQ. V dropped 2 bases and J dropped 7; count of bases not matched to a gene: 8. Authors' data handling: By means of reference gene primer amplification, nucleated cell counts were estimated. Using immunoSEQ multiplex PCR, the repertoire was profiled, and TCRdb retains in-frame clones only, with some absent. For V, J and clone size, that table is used; D and trimming come from the DNA. The sample carries about 230,000 clones, roughly 85% recorded once. The sequenced sample consisted of peripheral blood. The clonotype originates from a man between 45 and 60 years old with COVID-19, enrolled during active disease. The chain links TRBV7-8 to TRBJ2-2, with 9 positions matching TRBD2. The CDR3 region has the DNA TGTGCCAGCAGCTTATGGAGACTAGCGGTCCACGGGGAGCTGTTTTTT. It is translated as CASSLWRLAVHGELFF. Complete variable domain (other parts from reference TRBV7-8 and TRBJ2-2): GAGVSQSPRYKVAKRGQDVALRCDPISGHVSLFWYQQALGQGPEFLTYFQNEAQLDKSGLPSDRFFAERPEGSVSTLKIQRTQQEDSAVYLCASSLWRLAVHGELFFGEGSRLTVL.